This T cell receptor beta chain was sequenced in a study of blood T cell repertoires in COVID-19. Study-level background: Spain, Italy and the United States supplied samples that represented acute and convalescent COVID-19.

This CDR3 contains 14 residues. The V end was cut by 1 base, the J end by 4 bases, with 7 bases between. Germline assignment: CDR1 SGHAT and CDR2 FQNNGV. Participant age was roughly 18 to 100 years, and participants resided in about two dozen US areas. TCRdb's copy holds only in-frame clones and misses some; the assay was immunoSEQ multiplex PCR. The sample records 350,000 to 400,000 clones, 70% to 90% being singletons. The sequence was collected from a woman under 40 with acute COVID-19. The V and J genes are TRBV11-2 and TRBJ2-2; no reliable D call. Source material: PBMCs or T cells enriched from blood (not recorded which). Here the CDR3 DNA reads TGTGCCAGCAGCTTAGTCTACGGCACCGGGGAGCTGTTTTTT. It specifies CASSLVYGTGELFF.